This TCR beta chain was retrieved from a study of blood T cell repertoires in COVID-19. Across the whole study: Material from acute and convalescent COVID-19 was sourced from the United States, Italy and Spain. The analysed material was cDNA or gDNA that came from T cells, B-cell-depleted T cells, or PBMCs.

The CDR3 covers 11 residues. Per germline, CDR1 GTSNPN and CDR2 SVGIG (reference sequence). V shed 2 bases and J shed 4 bases, with 5 bases lying between them. Patients in Seattle were enrolled during active infection, then followed longitudinally. The authors' processing: Researchers report that nucleated cell counts were estimated from reference gene primer amplification. Clones were read by immunoSEQ multiplex PCR, and TCRdb kept only the in-frame ones, dropping some. V, J and clone size are taken as reported in that table, and D and trimming were inferred from the DNA itself. The data show approximately 170,000 clones, with roughly nine tenths seen just once and approximately 11% held by the top ten.

V usage is TRBV30 and J usage is TRBJ1-2; D remains unclear. Sequencing input: peripheral blood. This receptor was obtained from a woman aged 55-75 years with COVID-19, enrolled during active disease. The DNA for the CDR3 is TGTGCCTGGAGTTTATCCTATGGCTACACCTTC. This gives the protein CAWSLSYGYTF.